The clone carrying this T cell receptor (beta chain) occurred many times. MiXCR was run by TCRdb on the RACE reads, yielding one entry per CDR3 protein. The table has about 360,000 distinct CDR3 sequences, 4.8% seen once. The time point denotes: patch test 1, 2 weeks after DPC sensitization. The treatment is: therapeutic diphenylcyclopropenone sensitization with weekly scalp DPC. This sample was taken from a study of human T cells and chemical hapten exposure. The CDR3 contains 15 residues. The V and J ends lost 6 bases and 0 bases, in that order; junction bases with no gene match: 3. The chain is built from TRBV12-3 or TRBV12-4 and TRBJ2-1; 9 positions match TRBD2. The sequences come from whole blood, collected in connection with sensitization to the hapten diphenylcyclopropenone (DPC). The TCR was taken from a woman aged 50 to 65 with alopecia areata. Some clones in this sample may be carry-over from other donors' samples. CDR3 sequence (DNA): TGTGCCAGCAGGTATAGCGGGAGCTCCTACAATGAGCAGTTCTTC. Its protein is CASRYSGSSYNEQFF.